A selection of T cell receptor beta chains follows, all from one sample in a study of blood T cell repertoires in COVID-19. Using immunoSEQ multiplex PCR, the repertoire was profiled, and TCRdb retains in-frame clones only, with some absent. The sample lists tens of thousands of clones; 70% to 90% were seen once. Sample: peripheral blood. These receptors came from a woman in her sixties or seventies with acute or convalescent COVID-19. CDR3s include the opening cysteine and the closing phenylalanine or tryptophan. The D gene is left open where the match is weak. The size of a clone is reported for some rows only, either as once, few or many, or as a class for expanded clones.

v_gene: TRBV5-6; d_gene: TRBD1; len: 13; abundance: NA; j_gene: TRBJ2-7; CDR3aa: CASSTQGSYEQYF; CDR3nt: TGTGCCAGCAGCACACAGGGGTCCTACGAGCAGTACTTC
v_gene: TRBV11-2; d_gene: NA; len: 12; abundance: NA; j_gene: TRBJ1-1; CDR3aa: CASSRITVEAFF; CDR3nt: TGTGCCAGCAGCAGAATTACAGTGGAAGCTTTCTTT
v_gene: TRBV27; d_gene: TRBD2; len: 15; abundance: NA; j_gene: TRBJ2-1; CDR3aa: CASSLSGRRANEQFF; CDR3nt: TGTGCCAGCAGCCTAAGCGGGAGGCGGGCCAATGAGCAGTTCTTC
v_gene: TRBV28; d_gene: NA; len: 17; abundance: NA; j_gene: TRBJ1-1; CDR3aa: CASSPPSRTLTNTEAFF; CDR3nt: TGTGCCAGCAGTCCCCCCTCGAGGACTCTTACGAACACTGAAGCTTTCTTT
v_gene: TRBV18; d_gene: NA; len: 16; abundance: NA; j_gene: TRBJ1-5; CDR3aa: CASSPSYRPSNQPQHF; CDR3nt: TGTGCCAGCTCACCAAGTTACAGGCCCAGCAATCAGCCCCAGCATTTT
v_gene: TRBV2; d_gene: NA; len: 13; abundance: NA; j_gene: TRBJ1-4; CDR3aa: CASRTTGGEKLFF; CDR3nt: TGTGCCAGCAGAACGACAGGCGGTGAAAAACTGTTTTTT
v_gene: TRBV2; d_gene: TRBD2; len: 15; abundance: NA; j_gene: TRBJ2-1; CDR3aa: CASSEALAGVGEQFF; CDR3nt: TGTGCCAGCAGTGAAGCCCTAGCGGGAGTAGGGGAGCAGTTCTTC
v_gene: TRBV7-8; d_gene: NA; len: 14; abundance: NA; j_gene: TRBJ1-2; CDR3aa: CASSSGGVAYGYTF; CDR3nt: TGTGCCAGCAGCTCTGGCGGAGTGGCGTATGGCTACACCTTC
v_gene: TRBV10-2; d_gene: NA; len: 13; abundance: NA; j_gene: TRBJ2-7; CDR3aa: CASSVGAGWEQYF; CDR3nt: TGCGCCAGCAGTGTGGGGGCTGGATGGGAGCAGTACTTC
v_gene: TRBV2; d_gene: NA; len: 14; abundance: NA; j_gene: TRBJ1-6; CDR3aa: CASSVSSYNSPLHF; CDR3nt: TGTGCCAGCAGCGTGAGCTCCTATAATTCACCCCTCCACTTT
v_gene: TRBV11-2; d_gene: NA; len: 14; abundance: NA; j_gene: TRBJ2-2; CDR3aa: CASSPGSYTGELFF; CDR3nt: TGTGCCAGCAGCCCGGGGTCCTACACCGGGGAGCTGTTTTTT
v_gene: TRBV7-9; d_gene: NA; len: 14; abundance: NA; j_gene: TRBJ2-5; CDR3aa: CASSPGTHQETQYF; CDR3nt: TGTGCCAGCAGCCCCGGGACACACCAAGAGACCCAGTACTTC
v_gene: TRBV30; d_gene: NA; len: 17; abundance: NA; j_gene: TRBJ1-6; CDR3aa: CAWKSLQGRGLGSPLHF; CDR3nt: TGTGCCTGGAAGTCGTTACAGGGTCGGGGTCTAGGCTCACCCCTCCACTTT
v_gene: TRBV5-1; d_gene: NA; len: 14; abundance: NA; j_gene: TRBJ1-1; CDR3aa: CASSLWSMNTEAFF; CDR3nt: TGCGCCAGCAGCTTATGGAGCATGAACACTGAAGCTTTCTTT
v_gene: TRBV7-2; d_gene: TRBD2; len: 16; abundance: NA; j_gene: TRBJ2-7; CDR3aa: CASSLQPSGTSYEQYF; CDR3nt: TGTGCCAGCAGCTTACAACCTAGCGGCACCTCCTACGAGCAGTACTTC
v_gene: TRBV12-3/TRBV12-4; d_gene: TRBD1; len: 13; abundance: NA; j_gene: TRBJ2-2; CDR3aa: CAVCRGLVGELFF; CDR3nt: TGTGCCGTGTGCAGGGGGCTAGTCGGGGAGCTGTTTTTT
v_gene: TRBV5-1; d_gene: TRBD2; len: 15; abundance: NA; j_gene: TRBJ2-7; CDR3aa: CASSTGLAGGPEQYF; CDR3nt: TGCGCCAGCAGCACCGGACTAGCGGGAGGACCCGAGCAGTACTTC
v_gene: TRBV7-9; d_gene: TRBD1; len: 15; abundance: NA; j_gene: TRBJ1-1; CDR3aa: CASSLRQGGNTEAFF; CDR3nt: TGTGCCAGCAGCTTACGACAGGGGGGGAACACTGAAGCTTTCTTT
v_gene: TRBV9; d_gene: TRBD1; len: 15; abundance: once; j_gene: TRBJ2-4; CDR3aa: CASSVGTGERNIQYF; CDR3nt: TGTGCCAGCAGCGTAGGAACAGGGGAAAGAAACATTCAGTACTTC
v_gene: TRBV5-6; d_gene: TRBD2; len: 15; abundance: NA; j_gene: TRBJ2-1; CDR3aa: CASSSSGASYNEQFF; CDR3nt: TGTGCCAGCAGTAGTAGCGGGGCCTCCTACAATGAGCAGTTCTTC
v_gene: TRBV9; d_gene: NA; len: 13; abundance: NA; j_gene: TRBJ1-1; CDR3aa: CASSLLMNTEAFF; CDR3nt: TGTGCCAGCAGCCTACTGATGAACACTGAAGCTTTCTTT
v_gene: TRBV19; d_gene: TRBD1; len: 15; abundance: NA; j_gene: TRBJ1-5; CDR3aa: CASSTGTVSNQPQHF; CDR3nt: TGTGCCAGTAGTACCGGGACAGTCAGCAATCAGCCCCAGCATTTT
v_gene: TRBV6-5; d_gene: TRBD1; len: 15; abundance: few; j_gene: TRBJ1-1; CDR3aa: CASKGGLGTVAEAFF; CDR3nt: TGTGCCAGCAAAGGCGGCCTAGGGACAGTCGCTGAAGCTTTCTTT
v_gene: TRBV7-3; d_gene: TRBD1; len: 15; abundance: once; j_gene: TRBJ2-1; CDR3aa: CASSLSREGAGEQFF; CDR3nt: TGTGCCAGCAGTCTAAGTCGTGAGGGGGCGGGTGAGCAGTTCTTC
v_gene: TRBV5-4; d_gene: NA; len: 14; abundance: NA; j_gene: TRBJ2-5; CDR3aa: CASSLGGQKETQYF; CDR3nt: TGTGCCAGCAGCTTGGGTGGGCAGAAAGAGACCCAGTACTTC
v_gene: TRBV19; d_gene: NA; len: 15; abundance: once; j_gene: TRBJ1-1; CDR3aa: CASSPGWRDPPEAFF; CDR3nt: TGTGCCAGTAGTCCGGGCTGGAGGGACCCCCCTGAAGCTTTCTTT
v_gene: TRBV11-2; d_gene: TRBD2; len: 16; abundance: NA; j_gene: TRBJ2-3; CDR3aa: CASSFGLAGRTDTQYF; CDR3nt: TGTGCCAGCAGCTTTGGACTAGCGGGCCGCACAGATACGCAGTATTTT
v_gene: TRBV5-1; d_gene: TRBD1; len: 14; abundance: NA; j_gene: TRBJ2-7; CDR3aa: CASSSGQGVPEQYF; CDR3nt: TGCGCCAGCAGCAGCGGACAGGGGGTACCGGAGCAGTACTTC
v_gene: TRBV30; d_gene: TRBD1; len: 14; abundance: NA; j_gene: TRBJ2-7; CDR3aa: CAGTDRGGSYEQYF; CDR3nt: TGTGCCGGAACGGACAGGGGGGGCTCCTACGAGCAGTACTTC
v_gene: TRBV19; d_gene: TRBD1; len: 14; abundance: once; j_gene: TRBJ1-4; CDR3aa: CASSIDRVNEKLFF; CDR3nt: TGTGCCAGTAGTATCGACAGGGTAAATGAAAAACTGTTTTTT
v_gene: TRBV20-1; d_gene: NA; len: 15; abundance: NA; j_gene: TRBJ2-5; CDR3aa: CSASFMKEVVETQYF; CDR3nt: TGCAGTGCTAGTTTCATGAAGGAGGTTGTAGAGACCCAGTACTTC
v_gene: TRBV3-1/TRBV3-2; d_gene: NA; len: 15; abundance: NA; j_gene: TRBJ1-2; CDR3aa: CASSQVSTESYGYTF; CDR3nt: TGTGCCAGCAGCCAAGTTTCTACAGAATCCTATGGCTACACCTTC
v_gene: TRBV28; d_gene: TRBD1; len: 15; abundance: NA; j_gene: TRBJ2-5; CDR3aa: CASSFPGQGRETQYF; CDR3nt: TGTGCCAGCAGTTTTCCTGGACAGGGACGGGAGACCCAGTACTTC
v_gene: TRBV5-6; d_gene: TRBD2; len: 14; abundance: few; j_gene: TRBJ2-3; CDR3aa: CASSFLAGSDTQYF; CDR3nt: TGTGCCAGCAGCTTCCTAGCGGGGTCAGATACGCAGTATTTT
v_gene: TRBV11-2; d_gene: NA; len: 15; abundance: NA; j_gene: TRBJ2-2; CDR3aa: CASSLHGQNTGELFF; CDR3nt: TGTGCCAGCAGCTTACACGGACAGAACACCGGGGAGCTGTTTTTT
v_gene: TRBV28; d_gene: TRBD2; len: 16; abundance: NA; j_gene: TRBJ2-1; CDR3aa: CASSFALRLAHNEQFF; CDR3nt: TGTGCCAGCAGTTTTGCATTGCGACTAGCCCACAATGAGCAGTTCTTC
v_gene: TRBV15; d_gene: NA; len: 14; abundance: NA; j_gene: TRBJ2-7; CDR3aa: CATSRDRRFYEQYF; CDR3nt: TGTGCCACCAGCAGAGATCGTCGGTTCTACGAGCAGTACTTC
v_gene: TRBV28; d_gene: TRBD1; len: 13; abundance: NA; j_gene: TRBJ1-1; CDR3aa: CASKLGGPTEAFF; CDR3nt: TGTGCCAGCAAACTAGGGGGCCCCACTGAAGCTTTCTTT
v_gene: TRBV6-2/TRBV6-3; d_gene: TRBD1; len: 12; abundance: NA; j_gene: TRBJ1-1; CDR3aa: CASSGNRGRAFF; CDR3nt: TGTGCCAGCAGTGGCAACAGGGGGAGAGCTTTCTTT
v_gene: TRBV6-5; d_gene: TRBD1; len: 14; abundance: NA; j_gene: TRBJ1-1; CDR3aa: CASSRGQPNTEAFF; CDR3nt: TGTGCCAGCAGCCGGGGACAGCCGAACACTGAAGCTTTCTTT
v_gene: TRBV3-1/TRBV3-2; d_gene: TRBD2; len: 15; abundance: NA; j_gene: TRBJ2-1; CDR3aa: CASSQVLANYNEQFF; CDR3nt: TGTGCCAGCAGCCAAGTACTAGCGAACTACAATGAGCAGTTCTTC
v_gene: TRBV7-9; d_gene: TRBD2; len: 15; abundance: NA; j_gene: TRBJ2-3; CDR3aa: CASSFGGGAGDTQYF; CDR3nt: TGTGCCAGCAGCTTTGGCGGGGGGGCTGGAGATACGCAGTATTTT
v_gene: TRBV25-1; d_gene: NA; len: 16; abundance: NA; j_gene: TRBJ1-6; CDR3aa: CASSGLGSSYNSPLHF; CDR3nt: TGTGCCAGCAGTGGGCTGGGGAGCTCCTATAATTCACCCCTCCACTTT